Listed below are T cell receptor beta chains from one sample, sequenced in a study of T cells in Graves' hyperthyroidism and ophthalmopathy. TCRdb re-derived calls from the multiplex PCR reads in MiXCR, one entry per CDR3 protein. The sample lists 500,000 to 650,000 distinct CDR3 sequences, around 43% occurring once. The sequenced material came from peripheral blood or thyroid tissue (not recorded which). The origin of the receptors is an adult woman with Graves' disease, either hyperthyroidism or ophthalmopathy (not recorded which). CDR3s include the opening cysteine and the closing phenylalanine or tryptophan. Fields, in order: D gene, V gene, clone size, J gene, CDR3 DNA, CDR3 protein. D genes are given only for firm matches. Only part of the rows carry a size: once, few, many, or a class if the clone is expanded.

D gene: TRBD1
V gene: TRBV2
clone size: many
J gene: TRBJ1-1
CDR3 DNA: TGTGCCAGCACCGTCTCAGGGGGCGGGACTGAAGCTTTCTTT
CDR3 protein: CASTVSGGGTEAFF

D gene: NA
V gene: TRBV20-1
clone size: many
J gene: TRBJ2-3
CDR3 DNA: TGCAGTGCTTCCTCAGACAAGGGCCCCACAGATACGCAGTATTTT
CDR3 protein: CSASSDKGPTDTQYF

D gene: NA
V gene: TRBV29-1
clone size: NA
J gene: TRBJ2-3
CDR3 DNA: TGCAGCGTTGGGGGTAGGGCAGGGTCTATCGATACGCAGTATTTT
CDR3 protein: CSVGGRAGSIDTQYF

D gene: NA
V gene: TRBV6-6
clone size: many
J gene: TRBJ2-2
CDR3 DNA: TGTGCCAGCAGTTACTTAGACACCGGGGAGCTGTTTTTT
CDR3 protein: CASSYLDTGELFF

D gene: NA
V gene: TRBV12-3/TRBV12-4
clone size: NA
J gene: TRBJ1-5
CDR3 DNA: TGTGCCAGCAGCCCCAGCTGGACCTATTCACTCACCCAGCATTTT
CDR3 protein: CASSPSWTYSLTQHF

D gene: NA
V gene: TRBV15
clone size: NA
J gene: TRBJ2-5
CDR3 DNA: TGTGCCACGAGGGGGGCAGGTCAAGAGACCCAGTACTTC
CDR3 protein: CATRGAGQETQYF

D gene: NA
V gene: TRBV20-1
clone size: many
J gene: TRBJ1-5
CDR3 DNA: TGCAGTGCTCTGGACCGAAACAATCAGCCCCAGCATTTT
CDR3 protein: CSALDRNNQPQHF

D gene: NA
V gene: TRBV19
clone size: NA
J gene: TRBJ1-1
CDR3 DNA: TGTGCCAGTACCGCAGGGGTAGGAGGGAACACTGAAGCTTTCTTT
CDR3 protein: CASTAGVGGNTEAFF

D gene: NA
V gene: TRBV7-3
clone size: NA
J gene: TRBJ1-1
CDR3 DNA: TGTGCCAGCAGCTTTCGGGGCTGGAACACTGAAGCTTTCTTT
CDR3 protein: CASSFRGWNTEAFF

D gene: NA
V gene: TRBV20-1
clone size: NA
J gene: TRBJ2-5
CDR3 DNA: TGCAGTGCTAGAGAGGGTGTAGGGGAGACCCAGTACTTC
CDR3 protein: CSAREGVGETQYF

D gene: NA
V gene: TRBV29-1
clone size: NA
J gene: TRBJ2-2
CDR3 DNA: TGCAGCGTTCAGAGGGTTGGAAGCACCGGGGAGCTGTTTTTT
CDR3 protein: CSVQRVGSTGELFF

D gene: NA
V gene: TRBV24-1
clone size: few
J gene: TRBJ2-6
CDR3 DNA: TGTGCCACCAGTGCAGGGGGAGGCTCTGGGGCCAACGTCCTGACTTTC
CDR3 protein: CATSAGGGSGANVLTF

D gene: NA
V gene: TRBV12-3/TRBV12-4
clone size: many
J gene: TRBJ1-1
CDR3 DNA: TGTGCCAGCAGGCCCAGACGAGGGGCTTGGAACACTGAAGCTTTCTTT
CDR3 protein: CASRPRRGAWNTEAFF

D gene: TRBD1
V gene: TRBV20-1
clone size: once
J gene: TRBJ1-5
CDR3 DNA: TGCAGTGCTAGAAAAGGACAGGAGGAGACCCAGCATTTT
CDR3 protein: CSARKGQEETQHF

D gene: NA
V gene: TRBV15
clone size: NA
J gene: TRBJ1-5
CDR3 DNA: TGTGCCACCAGCAGAGAAGATTGGGGGAGCAATCAGCCCCAGCATTTT
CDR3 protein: CATSREDWGSNQPQHF

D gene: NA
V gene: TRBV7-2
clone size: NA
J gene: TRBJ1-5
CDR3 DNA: TGTGCCAGCAGCTTAGTCCCTAGCGGGGCTTATCAGCCCCAGCATTTT
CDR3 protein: CASSLVPSGAYQPQHF

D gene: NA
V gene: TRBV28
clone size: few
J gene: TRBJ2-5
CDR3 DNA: TGTGCCAGCAGGGCGTTCCTCGGGGGAATAGAGACCCAGTACTTC
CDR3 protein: CASRAFLGGIETQYF

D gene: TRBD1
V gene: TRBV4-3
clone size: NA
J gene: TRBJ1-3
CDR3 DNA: TGCGCCAGCAGCCAAGGCTTGTTACAGGGGTTCTCTGGAAACACCATATATTTT
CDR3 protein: CASSQGLLQGFSGNTIYF

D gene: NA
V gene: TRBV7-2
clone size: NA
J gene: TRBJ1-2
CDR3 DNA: TGTGCCAGCACCTTGCTAGGGGGGGAGTCGCGGTACGGCTACACCTTC
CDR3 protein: CASTLLGGESRYGYTF

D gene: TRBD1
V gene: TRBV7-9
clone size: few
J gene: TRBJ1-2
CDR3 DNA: TGTGCCAGCAGCCACCGGGACAGGATCCTCTATGGCTACACCTTC
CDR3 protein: CASSHRDRILYGYTF

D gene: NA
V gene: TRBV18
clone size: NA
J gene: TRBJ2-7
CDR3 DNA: TGTGCCAGCTCACCCAGGGGCCAAACCTACGAGCAGTACTTC
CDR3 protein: CASSPRGQTYEQYF

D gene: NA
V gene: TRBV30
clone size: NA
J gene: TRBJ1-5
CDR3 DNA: TGTGCCTGGAGTGTACGAGGTCAGCCCCAGCATTTT
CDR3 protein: CAWSVRGQPQHF

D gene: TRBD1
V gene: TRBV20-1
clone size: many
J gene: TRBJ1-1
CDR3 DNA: TGCAGTTTCCCGGGACAGGGGGCTGGGAACACTGAAGCTTTCTTT
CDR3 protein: CSFPGQGAGNTEAFF

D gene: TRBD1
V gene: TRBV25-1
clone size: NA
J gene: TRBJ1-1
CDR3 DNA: TGTGCTATAGGGACAGGGGACACTGAAGCTTTCTTT
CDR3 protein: CAIGTGDTEAFF

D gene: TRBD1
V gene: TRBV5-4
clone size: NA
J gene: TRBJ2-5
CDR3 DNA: TGTGCCAGCAGTTCCGGGGACAGGGGAAGGGAGACCCAGTACTTC
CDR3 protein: CASSSGDRGRETQYF

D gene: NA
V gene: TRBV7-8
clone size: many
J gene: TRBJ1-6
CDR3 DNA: TGTGCCAGCATCGAGGGAAGCTCCTATAATTCACCCCTCCACTTT
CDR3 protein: CASIEGSSYNSPLHF